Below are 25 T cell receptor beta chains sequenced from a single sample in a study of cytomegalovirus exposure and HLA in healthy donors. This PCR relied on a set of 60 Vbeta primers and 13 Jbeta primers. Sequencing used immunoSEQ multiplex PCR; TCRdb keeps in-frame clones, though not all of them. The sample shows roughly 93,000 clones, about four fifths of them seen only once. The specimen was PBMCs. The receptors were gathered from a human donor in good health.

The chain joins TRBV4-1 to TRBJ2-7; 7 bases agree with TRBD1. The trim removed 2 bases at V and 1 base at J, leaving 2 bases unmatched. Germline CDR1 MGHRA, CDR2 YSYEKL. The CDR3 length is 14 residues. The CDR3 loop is CASSQMGQSYEQYF. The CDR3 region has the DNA TGCGCCAGCAGCCAAATGGGACAGTCCTACGAGCAGTACTTC.

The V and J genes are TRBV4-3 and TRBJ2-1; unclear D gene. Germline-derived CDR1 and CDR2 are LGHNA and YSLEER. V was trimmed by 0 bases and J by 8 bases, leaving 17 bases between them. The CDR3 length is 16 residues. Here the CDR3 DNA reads TGCGCCAGCAGCCAAGATGCATTAGCCAAGTCCGATGAGCAGTTCTTC. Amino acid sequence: CASSQDALAKSDEQFF.

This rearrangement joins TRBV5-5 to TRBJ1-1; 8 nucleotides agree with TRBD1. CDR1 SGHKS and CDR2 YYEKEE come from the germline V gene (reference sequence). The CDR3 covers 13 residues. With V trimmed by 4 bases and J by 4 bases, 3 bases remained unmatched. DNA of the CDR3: TGTGCCAGCAGCCGCACAGGGGGCACTGAAGCTTTCTTT. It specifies CASSRTGGTEAFF.

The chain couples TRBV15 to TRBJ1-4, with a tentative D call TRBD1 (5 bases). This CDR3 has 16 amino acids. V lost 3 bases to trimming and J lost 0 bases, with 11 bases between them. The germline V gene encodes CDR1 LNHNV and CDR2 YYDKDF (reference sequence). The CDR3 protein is CATSSGRTTTNEKLFF. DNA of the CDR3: TGTGCCACCAGCAGCGGCAGGACAACAACTAATGAAAAACTGTTTTTT.

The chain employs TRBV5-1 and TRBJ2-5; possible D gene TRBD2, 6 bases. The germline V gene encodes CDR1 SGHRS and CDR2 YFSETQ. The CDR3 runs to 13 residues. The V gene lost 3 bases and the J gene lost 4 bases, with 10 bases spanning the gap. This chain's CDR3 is CASSYGSRETQYF. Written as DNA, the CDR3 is TGCGCCAGCAGCTACGGGAGTCGAGAGACCCAGTACTTC.

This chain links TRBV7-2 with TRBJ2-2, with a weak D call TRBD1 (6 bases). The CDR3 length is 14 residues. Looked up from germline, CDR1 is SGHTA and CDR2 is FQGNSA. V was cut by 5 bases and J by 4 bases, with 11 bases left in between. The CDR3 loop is CASSQQGSTGELFF. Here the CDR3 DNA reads TGTGCCAGCAGCCAACAGGGAAGCACCGGGGAGCTGTTTTTT.

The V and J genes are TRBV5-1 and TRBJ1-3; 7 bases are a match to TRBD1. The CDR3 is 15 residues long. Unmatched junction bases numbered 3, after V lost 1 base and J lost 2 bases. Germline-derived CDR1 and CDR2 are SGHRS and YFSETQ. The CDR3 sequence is CASSLSGGTGNTIYF. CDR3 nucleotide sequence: TGCGCCAGCAGCTTGTCAGGGGGAACTGGAAACACCATATATTTT.

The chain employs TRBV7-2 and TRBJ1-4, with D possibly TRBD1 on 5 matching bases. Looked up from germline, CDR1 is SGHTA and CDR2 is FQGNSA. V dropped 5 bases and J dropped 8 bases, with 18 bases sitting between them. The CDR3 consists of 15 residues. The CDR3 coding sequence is TGTGCCAGCAGCCCCAGCGGGGGACGTTCAGAAAAACTGTTTTTT. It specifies CASSPSGGRSEKLFF.

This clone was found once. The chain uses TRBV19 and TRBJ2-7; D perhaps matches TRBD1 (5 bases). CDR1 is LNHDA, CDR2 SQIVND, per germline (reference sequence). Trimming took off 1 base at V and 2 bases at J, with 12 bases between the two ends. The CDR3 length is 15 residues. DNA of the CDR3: TGTGCCAGTAGTATAGGGGGCGCTGGGCCCTACGAGCAGTACTTC. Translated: CASSIGGAGPYEQYF. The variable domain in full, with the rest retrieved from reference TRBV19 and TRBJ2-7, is DGGITQSPKYLFRKEGQNVTLSCEQNLNHDAMYWYRQDPGQGLRLIYYSQIVNDFQKGDIAEGYSVSREKKESFPLTVTSAQKNPTAFYLCASSIGGAGPYEQYFGPGTRLTVT.

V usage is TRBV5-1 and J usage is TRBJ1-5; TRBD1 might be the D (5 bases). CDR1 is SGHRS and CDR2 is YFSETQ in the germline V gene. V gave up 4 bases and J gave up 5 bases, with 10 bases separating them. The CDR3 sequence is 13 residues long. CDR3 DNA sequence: TGCGCCAGCAGCCGGGACTTGGATCAGCCCCAGCATTTT. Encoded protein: CASSRDLDQPQHF. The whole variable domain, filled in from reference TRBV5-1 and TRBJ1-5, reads KAGVTQTPRYLIKTRGQQVTLSCSPISGHRSVSWYQQTPGQGLQFLFEYFSETQRNKGNFPGRFSGRQFSNSRSEMNVSTLELGDSALYLCASSRDLDQPQHFGDGTRLSIL.

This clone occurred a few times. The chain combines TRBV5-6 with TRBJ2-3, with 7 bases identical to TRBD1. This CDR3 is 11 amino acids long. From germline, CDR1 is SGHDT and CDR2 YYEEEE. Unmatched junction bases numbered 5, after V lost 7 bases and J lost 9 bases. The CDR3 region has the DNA TGTGCCAGCGCCAACAGGGGAACGCAGTATTTT. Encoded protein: CASANRGTQYF.

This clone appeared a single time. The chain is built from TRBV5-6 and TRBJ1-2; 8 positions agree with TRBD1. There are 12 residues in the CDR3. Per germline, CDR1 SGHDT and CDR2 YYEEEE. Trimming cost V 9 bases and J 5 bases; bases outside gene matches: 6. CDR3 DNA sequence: TGTGCCACCGGACAGGGAGAATATGGCTACACCTTC. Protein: CATGQGEYGYTF.

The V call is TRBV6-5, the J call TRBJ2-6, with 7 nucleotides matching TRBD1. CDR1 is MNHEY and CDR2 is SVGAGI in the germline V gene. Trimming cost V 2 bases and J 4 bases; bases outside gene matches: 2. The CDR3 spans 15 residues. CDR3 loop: CASSYTGVGANVLTF. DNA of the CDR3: TGTGCCAGCAGTTACACAGGGGTCGGGGCCAACGTCCTGACTTTC.

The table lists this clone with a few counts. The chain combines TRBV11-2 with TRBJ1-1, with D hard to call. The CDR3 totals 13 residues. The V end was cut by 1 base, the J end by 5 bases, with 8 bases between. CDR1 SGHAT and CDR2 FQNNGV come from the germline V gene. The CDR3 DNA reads TGTGCCAGCAGCTTAGTGGGGAGAACTGAAGCTTTCTTT. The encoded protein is CASSLVGRTEAFF.

The CDR3 is CASRRLDRVNYEQYF. CDR3 in DNA: TGTGCCAGCAGAAGACTAGACAGGGTAAACTACGAGCAGTACTTC. The chain couples TRBV5-6 to TRBJ2-7; tentatively, D is TRBD1 (7 bases). V shed 5 bases and J shed 3 bases, with 18 bases lying between them. CDR1 and CDR2 from the germline V gene are SGHDT and YYEEEE. The CDR3 spans 15 residues. The full variable domain, with the rest looked up from reference TRBV5-6 and TRBJ2-7, is DAGVTQSPTHLIKTRGQQVTLRCSPKSGHDTVSWYQQALGQGPQFIFQYYEEEERQRGNFPDRFSGHQFPNYSSELNVNALLLGDSALYLCASRRLDRVNYEQYFGPGTRLTVT.

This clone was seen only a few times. CDR3 coding DNA: TGTGCCAGCAGCGCATTCACAGGGAGGGGCGAGCAGTACTTC. It codes for CASSAFTGRGEQYF. The genes are TRBV7-9 and TRBJ2-7; D perhaps matches TRBD2 (7 bases). Trimming took 5 bases from V and 6 from J, leaving 17 bases between them. The CDR3 is 14 amino acids. The germline V gene has CDR1 SEHNR and CDR2 FQNEAQ (reference sequence).

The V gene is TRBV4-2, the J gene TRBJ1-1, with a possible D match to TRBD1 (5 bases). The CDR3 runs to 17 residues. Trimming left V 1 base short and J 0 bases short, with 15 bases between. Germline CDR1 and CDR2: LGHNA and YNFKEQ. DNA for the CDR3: TGTGCCAGCAGCCAAGTGCAGGTCCCAGGGATGAACACTGAAGCTTTCTTT. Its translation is CASSQVQVPGMNTEAFF.

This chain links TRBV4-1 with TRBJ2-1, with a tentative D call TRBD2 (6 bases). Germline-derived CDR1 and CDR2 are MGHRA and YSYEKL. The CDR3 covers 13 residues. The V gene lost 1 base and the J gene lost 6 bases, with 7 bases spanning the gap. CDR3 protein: CASSQGRVNEQFF. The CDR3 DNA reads TGCGCCAGCAGCCAAGGGAGGGTCAATGAGCAGTTCTTC.

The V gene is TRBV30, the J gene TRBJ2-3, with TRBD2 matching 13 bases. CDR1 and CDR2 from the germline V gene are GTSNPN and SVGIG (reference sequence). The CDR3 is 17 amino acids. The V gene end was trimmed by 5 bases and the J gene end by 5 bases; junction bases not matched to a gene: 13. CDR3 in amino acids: CAWGLAGVRSIKDTQYF. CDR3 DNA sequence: TGTGCCTGGGGACTAGCGGGAGTCCGTTCAATCAAAGATACGCAGTATTTT.

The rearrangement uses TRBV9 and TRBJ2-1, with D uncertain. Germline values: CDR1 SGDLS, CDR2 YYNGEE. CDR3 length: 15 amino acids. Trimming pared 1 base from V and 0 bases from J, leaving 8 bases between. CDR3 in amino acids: CASSVTTISYNEQFF. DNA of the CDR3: TGTGCCAGCAGCGTAACGACAATCTCCTACAATGAGCAGTTCTTC.

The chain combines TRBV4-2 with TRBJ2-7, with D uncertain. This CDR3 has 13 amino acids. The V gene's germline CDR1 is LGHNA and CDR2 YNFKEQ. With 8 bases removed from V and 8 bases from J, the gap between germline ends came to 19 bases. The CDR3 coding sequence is TGTGCCAGCGAGGCTCGGCCCCCCGGAAAGCAGTACTTC. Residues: CASEARPPGKQYF.

The CDR3 protein is CASSQVSAGGTGELFF. DNA for the CDR3: TGTGCCAGCAGCCAAGTTTCGGCGGGGGGCACCGGGGAGCTGTTTTTT. The chain recombines TRBV4-2 with TRBJ2-2, with 8 bases lining up with TRBD2. V dropped 1 base and J dropped 4; count of bases not matched to a gene: 5. Per the germline V gene, CDR1 is LGHNA and CDR2 is YNFKEQ. The CDR3 has 16 residues.

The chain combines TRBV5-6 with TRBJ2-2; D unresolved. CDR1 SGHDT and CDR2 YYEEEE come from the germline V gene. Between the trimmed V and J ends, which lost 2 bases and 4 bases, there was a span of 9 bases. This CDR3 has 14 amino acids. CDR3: CASSFPGRTGELFF. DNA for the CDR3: TGTGCCAGCAGCTTCCCCGGTCGCACCGGGGAGCTGTTTTTT.

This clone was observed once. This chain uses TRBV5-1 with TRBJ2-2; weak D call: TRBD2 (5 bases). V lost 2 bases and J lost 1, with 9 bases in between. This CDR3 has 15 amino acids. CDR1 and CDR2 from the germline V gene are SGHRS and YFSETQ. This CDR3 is CASSFGRLNTGELFF. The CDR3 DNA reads TGCGCCAGCAGCTTTGGGAGATTGAACACCGGGGAGCTGTTTTTT.

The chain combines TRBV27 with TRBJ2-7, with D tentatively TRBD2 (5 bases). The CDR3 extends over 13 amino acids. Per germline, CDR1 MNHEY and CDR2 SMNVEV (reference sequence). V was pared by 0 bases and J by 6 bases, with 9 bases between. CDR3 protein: CASSLSWESEQYF. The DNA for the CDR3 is TGTGCCAGCAGTTTATCGTGGGAGAGCGAGCAGTACTTC.